The sequence of this T cell receptor beta chain was determined in a study of blood T cell repertoires in COVID-19. Whole-study context: Acute-phase and convalescent COVID-19 samples originated in the United States, Italy and Spain. The cDNA or gDNA used as material had been derived from T cells, B-cell-depleted T cells, or PBMCs.

In germline, CDR1 is SGHRS, CDR2 YFSETQ. The CDR3 is made up of 14 amino acids. V was pared by 4 bases and J by 0 bases, with 8 bases between. Original handling: For nucleated cells, counts were estimated from reference gene primer amplification. Generated by immunoSEQ multiplex PCR, the TCRdb table keeps only in-frame clones and is missing some. The DNA gave D and trimming, while V, J and clone size come from that table. The sample includes about 95,000 clones, more than 70% seen only once; the top ten take about a sixth. The chain is built from TRBV5-1 and TRBJ2-4; D is undetermined. What was sequenced was peripheral blood. The receptor comes from a human donor in a cohort sampled during active COVID-19. The CDR3 protein is CASSLNLAKNIQYF. The CDR3 nucleotides read TGCGCCAGCAGCCTAAATCTAGCCAAAAACATTCAGTACTTC. The variable domain in full, with the rest retrieved from reference TRBV5-1 and TRBJ2-4, is KAGVTQTPRYLIKTRGQQVTLSCSPISGHRSVSWYQQTPGQGLQFLFEYFSETQRNKGNFPGRFSGRQFSNSRSEMNVSTLELGDSALYLCASSLNLAKNIQYFGAGTRLSVL.